These 22 T cell receptor beta chains share one sample of origin, sequenced in a study of blood T cell repertoires in COVID-19 (dated by TCRdb to 2018 to 2020). The library was generated by the immunoSEQ multiplex PCR assay. Held by TCRdb, this immuneACCESS table contains in-frame sequences only and omits some clones. Under half of the omission traces to an unresolved V gene where checked; the cause of the rest is unknown. The sample table contains some 330,000 clones; only one count was recorded for 70% to 90% of them. The ten largest clones represent approximately 4.1% of the sample. Material: PBMCs or T cells enriched from blood (not recorded which). Receptors originate from a man between 25 and 39 years old who had recovered from COVID-19.

The rearrangement joins TRBV13 to TRBJ2-7; 8 nucleotides line up with TRBD1. CDR3 length: 15 residues. The V and J ends lost 5 bases and 2 bases, in that order; junction bases with no gene match: 8. Germline V CDR1 and CDR2: PRHDT, FYEKMQ (reference sequence). CDR3 nucleotide sequence: TGTGCCAGCAGCCAAGCTGGGACAGGTACCTACGAGCAGTACTTC. Its protein is CASSQAGTGTYEQYF.

This sequence joins TRBV7-9 and TRBJ1-6, with 7 positions matching TRBD1. CDR3 length: 16 amino acids. Unmatched junction bases numbered 14, after V lost 4 bases and J lost 11 bases. Germline V gene lookup returns CDR1 SEHNR and CDR2 FQNEAQ (reference sequence). The CDR3 coding sequence is TGTGCCAGCAGCTCTCACAGGGGTGGAGGGAACCCACCCCTCCACTTT. Its translation: CASSSHRGGGNPPLHF.

V is TRBV29-1 and J is TRBJ1-5; D not resolved. The CDR3 is made up of 13 amino acids. Deletions cut 3 bases from V and 6 bases from J, with 12 bases between. CDR1 and CDR2 (germline): SQVTM, ANQGSEA. The CDR3 nucleotides read TGCAGCGTTGAGGTGCAGGTTGGTCAGCCCCAGCATTTT. It specifies CSVEVQVGQPQHF. Based on the CDR3 plus reference TRBV29-1 and TRBJ1-5, the full variable domain is SAVISQKPSRDICQRGTSLTIQCQVDSQVTMMFWYRQQPGQSLTLIATANQGSEATYESGFVIDKFPISRPNLTFSTLTVSNMSPEDSSIYLCSVEVQVGQPQHFGDGTRLSIL.

The rearrangement uses TRBV27 and TRBJ1-1; 9 nucleotides agree with TRBD1. Germline V lookup: CDR1 MNHEY, CDR2 SMNVEV (reference sequence). V lost 6 bases, J lost 5 bases, and 10 bases stayed unmatched. The CDR3 loop spans 15 amino acids. CDR3 DNA sequence: TGTGCCAGCAGCGTACAGGGGGCTGCGCAGACTGAAGCTTTCTTT. Translating it yields CASSVQGAAQTEAFF.

V usage is TRBV28 and J usage is TRBJ1-2, with no clear D. Germline V gene lookup returns CDR1 MDHEN and CDR2 SYDVKM. Trimming removed 5 bases at V and 0 bases at J, with 13 bases between. The CDR3 is 15 residues long. The chain's CDR3 is CASSPSPVANYGYTF. The DNA for the CDR3 is TGTGCCAGCAGTCCTTCCCCGGTAGCTAACTATGGCTACACCTTC.

The chain uses TRBV4-1 and TRBJ2-2; possible D gene TRBD1, 5 bases. This CDR3 comprises 17 residues. CDR1 is MGHRA and CDR2 is YSYEKL in the germline V gene. Trimming took off 5 bases at V and 6 bases at J, with 22 bases between the two ends. CDR3 amino acids: CASSAIGSRVRAGELFF. CDR3 nucleotides: TGCGCCAGCAGCGCCATAGGATCCAGGGTCAGAGCCGGGGAGCTGTTTTTT.

The chain joins TRBV7-9 to TRBJ2-1; 9 bases match TRBD2. CDR1 SEHNR and CDR2 FQNEAQ come from the germline V gene (reference sequence). CDR3 length: 13 residues. Unmatched junction bases numbered 4, after V lost 5 bases and J lost 8 bases. The CDR3 spells CASSRLAGDEQFF. CDR3 DNA sequence: TGTGCCAGCAGCCGATTAGCGGGGGATGAGCAGTTCTTC.

V usage is TRBV6-2 or TRBV6-3 and J usage is TRBJ1-5, with 9 bases aligning to TRBD1. The CDR3 runs 16 residues. Germline CDR1 MNHEY, CDR2 SVGEGT. The V and J ends lost 6 bases and 4 bases, in that order; junction bases with no gene match: 10. CDR3 in amino acids: CASSWGAGTGNQPQHF. As DNA, the CDR3 is TGTGCCAGCAGCTGGGGGGCCGGGACAGGGAATCAGCCCCAGCATTTT.

V and J are TRBV27 and TRBJ1-1; TRBD1 is a possible D gene (6 bases). The V end lost 3 bases, the J end lost 4 bases, and 15 bases lay between the germline ends. CDR3 length equals 15 residues. From germline, CDR1 is MNHEY and CDR2 SMNVEV (reference sequence). CDR3 in amino acids: CASSFLPGQSTEAFF. The CDR3 nucleotides are TGTGCCAGCAGTTTTTTACCCGGACAGTCCACTGAAGCTTTCTTT.

The V gene is TRBV19, the J gene TRBJ2-1, with a tentative D call TRBD2 (6 bases). Germline V gene data show CDR1 as LNHDA and CDR2 as SQIVND (reference sequence). The CDR3 sequence is 13 residues long. V lost 6 bases, J lost 3 bases, and 9 bases lay in between. The CDR3 loop reads CASRGSGYNEQFF. The CDR3 nucleotides are TGTGCCAGTAGGGGTAGCGGCTACAATGAGCAGTTCTTC.

This chain links TRBV5-1 with TRBJ2-7, with a tentative D call TRBD2 (6 bases). The CDR3 is 15 amino acids. Trimming removed 3 bases at V and 0 bases at J, with 13 bases between. CDR1 is SGHRS and CDR2 is YFSETQ in the germline V gene. In DNA, the CDR3 is TGCGCCAGCAGCTCCCGCGGCGGGACCTCCTACGAGCAGTACTTC. Its protein product is CASSSRGGTSYEQYF.

The J gene is TRBJ1-6, the V gene TRBV14, with TRBD1 matching over 8 bases. CDR3 size: 14 residues. V was pared by 4 bases and J by 9 bases, with 5 bases of the junction left unmatched. CDR1 is SGHDN and CDR2 is FVKESK in the germline V gene. The CDR3 DNA is TGTGCCAGCAGCCGCGGACAGGGAGGTTCACCCCTCCACTTT. This translates into CASSRGQGGSPLHF.

The J gene is TRBJ1-5, the V gene TRBV30; no definite D call. The CDR3 length is 15 residues. Trimming stripped 0 bases from V and 0 bases from J, with 9 bases between. The germline V gene encodes CDR1 GTSNPN and CDR2 SVGIG (reference sequence). The CDR3 sequence: CAWSVRGSSNQPQHF. As DNA, the CDR3 is TGTGCCTGGAGTGTCAGAGGGAGTAGCAATCAGCCCCAGCATTTT.

The V and J genes are TRBV28 and TRBJ2-5, with D unclear. Germline V CDR1 and CDR2: MDHEN, SYDVKM. V lost 6 bases, J lost 7 bases, and 18 bases lay in between. This CDR3 contains 14 residues. CDR3 region: CASRPSYGTATQYF. CDR3 sequence (DNA): TGTGCCAGCAGGCCAAGCTACGGTACAGCGACCCAGTACTTC.

This sequence joins TRBV7-9 and TRBJ1-1; D might be TRBD1 (6 bases). V was clipped by 11 bases and J by 3 bases, with 22 bases between them. Looked up from germline, CDR1 is SEHNR and CDR2 is FQNEAQ (reference sequence). The CDR3 contains 15 residues. This chain's CDR3 is CALRPPGKGDTEAFF. DNA of the CDR3: TGTGCCCTCAGGCCACCCGGGAAGGGGGACACTGAAGCTTTCTTT. The whole variable domain, filled in from reference TRBV7-9 and TRBJ1-1, reads DTGVSQNPRHKITKRGQNVTFRCDPISEHNRLYWYRQTLGQGPEFLTYFQNEAQLEKSRLLSDRFSAERPKGSFSTLEIQRTEQGDSAMYLCALRPPGKGDTEAFFGQGTRLTVV.

The rearrangement joins TRBV6-5 to TRBJ1-4; a weak D match, TRBD1 (5 bases). Per germline, CDR1 MNHEY and CDR2 SVGAGI. The ends were cut back, 6 bases at V and 7 bases at J, with 18 bases in the middle. There are 15 residues in the CDR3. The CDR3 nucleotides read TGTGCCAGCAGGACGCTCGAGGCAGGGCGTGAAAAACTGTTTTTT. Protein sequence: CASRTLEAGREKLFF.

This clone was observed a handful of times. The CDR3 sequence: CSAGPGDEQYF. The CDR3 DNA follows: TGCAGTGCTGGGCCGGGGGACGAGCAGTACTTC. The V call is TRBV20-1, the J call TRBJ2-7, with D possibly TRBD2 on 6 matching bases. The CDR3 runs 11 residues. CDR1 and CDR2 from the germline V gene are DFQATT and SNEGSKA (reference sequence). The V gene lost 5 bases and the J gene lost 5 bases, with 10 bases spanning the gap.

The chain links TRBV3-1 (or the pseudogene TRBV3-2) to TRBJ2-5, with TRBD2 matching 12 bases. Germline values: CDR1 LGHDT, CDR2 YNNKEL (reference sequence). This CDR3 region has 18 residues. Losses at the gene ends were 4 bases for V and 1 base for J; bases not matched to a gene: 10. The CDR3 DNA reads as TGTGCCAGCAGCCCAAAGCGGCCGGGACTAGCGGGCCAAGAGACCCAGTACTTC. Its translation is CASSPKRPGLAGQETQYF.

The rearrangement links TRBV3-1 (or the pseudogene TRBV3-2) to TRBJ1-1; TRBD1 might be the D (5 bases). V was clipped by 4 bases and J by 5 bases, with 11 bases between them. The CDR3 length is 13 residues. The germline gives CDR1 LGHDT, CDR2 YNNKEL (reference sequence). CDR3 DNA: TGTGCCAGCAGCCCAGGGAGGAGGACTGAAGCTTTCTTT. Translating gives CASSPGRRTEAFF.

The rearrangement joins TRBV18 to TRBJ1-3, with TRBD1 matching over 7 bases. This CDR3 region has 16 residues. The germline V gene has CDR1 KGHSH and CDR2 LQKENI. The trim removed 2 bases at V and 0 bases at J, leaving 4 bases unmatched. CDR3 bases: TGTGCCAGCTCACCAGACAGGGCCCTCTCTGGAAACACCATATATTTT. Its protein is CASSPDRALSGNTIYF. Combining the CDR3 with reference TRBV18 and TRBJ1-3 gives the whole variable domain NAGVMQNPRHLVRRRGQEARLRCSPMKGHSHVYWYRQLPEEGLKFMVYLQKENIIDESGMPKERFSAEFPKEGPSILRIQQVVRGDSAAYFCASSPDRALSGNTIYFGEGSWLTVV.

The V and J genes are TRBV9 and TRBJ2-1; D gene unclear. The CDR3 contains 16 residues. Trimming took off 5 bases at V and 9 bases at J, with 24 bases between the two ends. Germline V CDR1 and CDR2: SGDLS, YYNGEE. Here the CDR3 DNA reads TGTGCCAGCAGTGCTACAGTCCCAGCCCTTGGTGGTGAGCAGTTCTTC. Protein sequence: CASSATVPALGGEQFF.

This clone turned up a few times. This chain links TRBV5-6 with TRBJ1-5; TRBD1 agrees at 7 bases. The CDR3 runs to 16 residues. V lost 3 bases to trimming and J lost 3 bases; unmatched junction nucleotides: 9. Germline V gives CDR1 SGHDT, CDR2 YYEEEE. CDR3 nucleotides: TGTGCCAGCAGCTCGATTAACAGGGGTATCAATCAGCCCCAGCATTTT. It specifies CASSSINRGINQPQHF.